The sequence of this T cell receptor (beta chain) was determined in a study of Ad26.COV2.S vaccination and SARS-CoV-2 variants. Whole-study context: COV1001, an Ad26.COV2.S trial, supplied this vaccine-arm donor.

The CDR3 loop spans 13 amino acids. Trimming took 5 bases from V and 0 from J, leaving 4 bases between them. In germline, CDR1 is KGHDR, CDR2 SFDVKD. Findings and caveats of the study: Vaccine recipients posted higher spike-specific TCR breadth than their placebo counterparts.

Measured with immunoSEQ multiplex PCR; TCRdb has only the in-frame clones, and not every one. Here the sample spans about 350,000 clones, approximately 90% being singletons. As for treatment: roughly 20 received Ad26.COV2.S at low or high dose, single or two shots; roughly five received placebo; per-sample allocation not given. Sampling happened 63 days after the first vaccine or placebo injection. Based in Boston, the donor was an adult of 18-55 years. As regards this clone: Its antigen is not known.

The V and J genes are TRBV24-1 and TRBJ2-1; D gene unclear. The sample in question was peripheral blood, obtained in a trial of Ad26.COV2.S vaccine versus placebo. The TCR comes from a person between 18 and 60 years old who received the Ad26.COV2.S COVID-19 vaccine or a placebo. CDR3 bases: TGTGCCACCAGTGCGGGCTCCTACAATGAGCAGTTCTTC. This codes for CATSAGSYNEQFF.